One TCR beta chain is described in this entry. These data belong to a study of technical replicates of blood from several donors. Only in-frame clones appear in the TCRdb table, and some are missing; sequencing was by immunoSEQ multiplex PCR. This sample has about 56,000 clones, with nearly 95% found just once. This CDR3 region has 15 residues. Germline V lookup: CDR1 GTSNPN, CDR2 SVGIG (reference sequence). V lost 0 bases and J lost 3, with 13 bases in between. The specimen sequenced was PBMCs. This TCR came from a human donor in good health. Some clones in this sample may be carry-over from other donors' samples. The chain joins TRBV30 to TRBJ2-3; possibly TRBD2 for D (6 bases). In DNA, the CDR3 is TGTGCCTGGAGTGTACTCGGAGGGGCAACAGATACGCAGTATTTT. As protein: CAWSVLGGATDTQYF. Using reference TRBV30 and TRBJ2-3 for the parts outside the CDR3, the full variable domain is SQTIHQWPATLVQPVGSPLSLECTVEGTSNPNLYWYRQAAGRGLQLLFYSVGIGQISSEVPQNLSASRPQDRQFILSSKKLLLSDSGFYLCAWSVLGGATDTQYFGPGTRLTVL.